This T cell receptor beta chain was recovered during a study of identical twins (dated by TCRdb to between 2015 and 2016). Looking at the study overall: To test whether fetal clonotypes persist, this study deep-sequenced TCR alpha and beta repertoires from monozygotic twins, from unrelated adults of various ages, and from cord blood. To rule out contamination, replicate twin experiments were performed at different times with different library preparation protocols.

General study outcomes and caveats: Fewer insertions were carried by abundant cord blood beta clonotypes; a weaker similar trend was observed in young adult naive repertoires, while no such trend was observed in memory repertoires. In beta out-of-frame sequences, excess twin sharing was weaker, because having fewer shared sequences lowered the signal-to-noise ratio. Out-of-frame TCR alpha sharing in monozygotic twins was systematically underestimated by recombination models, whereas sharing between unrelated individuals was in agreement with the recombination models. Out-of-frame TCR alpha sequences shared between twins showed an excess of low generation-probability sequences compared with coincidental sharing between unrelated individuals. Because the same donors could not be followed over many years, conclusions were based on cross-sectional statistical analysis. Zero-insertion analyses could be partly confounded by invariant T cells such as MAIT and iNKT, though diverse VJ usage argued against such confounding for most clonotypes.

In the germline V gene, CDR1 corresponds to LGHNA and CDR2 to YNFKEQ. From the cysteine up to the phenylalanine, the CDR3 has a length of 16 residues. The sequence is cut down to CDR3 DNA, 48 bases in frame from base 1. Trimming takes 2 bases off V and 5 bases off J; junction bases not matched to a gene: 9. Every donor was a healthy Caucasian. Library creation used 5' RACE. These reads were obtained on an Illumina HiSeq 2000. A universal primer binding site was added through template switching, and the final cDNA carried a unique molecular identifier so that TCR cDNA molecules could be counted accurately. Specific primers in the conserved constant-segment region were used to synthesize first-strand cDNA for TCR alpha and beta chains. Each cDNA library was double barcoded, with a SMART-Mk sample barcode plus Illumina barcodes, to control for contamination. TruSeq adapter sequences, together with Illumina sample barcodes, were added in two successive PCR steps. Sequencing of the TCR alpha and beta cDNA libraries was done on the Illumina HiSeq platform using custom primers. On the study's bioinformatics: MiGEC was used to process raw reads and extract unique molecular identifiers, and MiXCR was used to find CDR3 positions. For each individual, recombination models were inferred using an EM algorithm with the repgenHMM and IGoR tools. The tcR package in R was used for shared clonotype analysis, with sharing normalized by the product of cloneset sizes. Out-of-frame nonproductive sequences were analyzed to study raw recombination free of thymic and clonal selection effects. TCRdb reprocessing: public reads trimmed at Q25 with fastp, clones called with MiXCR, in-frame beta chains kept. Each CDR3 protein appears once, grouped with its most common genes and DNA. In this record, the V and J calls reflect TCRdb's handling and not the investigators' own analysis. This sample gives 1.5 million to 2 million distinct CDR3 sequences in total; around a third of them show up just once. In total, the top ten clones hold 0.25% to 0.3% of the sample.

About this clonotype itself: No antigen is known for it. Within one base of it there is no much larger clone, and no base qualities were kept.

Sequencing input: cord blood. The sequence derives from a newborn girl in good health. The rearranged segments are TRBV4-2 and TRBJ2-7; 10 of the junction bases match TRBD2. CDR3 loop: CASSQPVAGGGDEQYF. Here is the DNA: TGTGCCAGCAGCCAACCCGTAGCGGGAGGTGGTGACGAGCAGTACTTC.